This T cell receptor beta chain was recovered during a study of T cell changes during pregnancy in multiple sclerosis. This table comes from immunoSEQ multiplex PCR, and its TCRdb copy is limited to in-frame clones, with some not included. The top ten hold 0.7% to 1% of the sample, which has tens of thousands of clones, around 90% seen once. The sequences come from CD4+ T cells from peripheral blood mononuclear cells, collected in the third trimester of pregnancy. This sequence originates from a female donor with multiple sclerosis, enrolled in a pregnancy study.

The CDR3: CASSRDSRSYNEQFF. CDR3 nucleotide sequence: TGTGCCAGCAGCCGGGACTCGCGCTCCTACAATGAGCAGTTCTTC. The chain links TRBV5-4 to TRBJ2-1; a weak D match, TRBD2 (6 bases). CDR1 and CDR2 from the germline V gene are SGHNT and YYREEE (reference sequence). This CDR3 region has 15 residues. Trimming shortened V by 4 bases and J by 0 bases, and 11 bases separated the two germline ends. Full variable domain (remainder filled in from reference TRBV5-4 and TRBJ2-1): ETGVTQSPTHLIKTRGQQVTLRCSSQSGHNTVSWYQQALGQGPQFIFQYYREEENGRGNFPPRFSGLQFPNYSSELNVNALELDDSALYLCASSRDSRSYNEQFFGPGTRLTVL.